This paragraph reports one T cell receptor beta chain. The data originate from a study of long-term antiretroviral therapy in people with HIV. Treatment of all HIV participants took place in the United States. CDR3 size: 16 residues. Germline values: CDR1 MNHNS, CDR2 SASEGT. V was pared by 3 bases and J by 5 bases, with 16 bases between. Running of the v3.0 immunoSEQ assay took place at survey level. The method was immunoSEQ multiplex PCR; TCRdb's version includes in-frame clones alone and lacks a portion of them. The sample lists about 33,000 clones, 65% to 80% occurring once. V usage is TRBV6-1 and J usage is TRBJ1-4; D ambiguous. This specimen was unsorted PBMCs, taken 2 years after starting antiretroviral therapy. The sequence came from a woman in her forties or fifties with HIV. This CDR3 reads CASSDPGRPKNEKLFF. The CDR3 DNA follows: TGTGCCAGCAGTGATCCCGGGCGTCCCAAAAATGAAAAACTGTTTTTT.